Following are 20 T cell receptor beta chains from one sample sequenced in a study of shared clonotypes between healthy human individuals. Clones were sequenced by immunoSEQ multiplex PCR, and TCRdb holds only the in-frame ones, with some missing. The data contain approximately 470,000 clones, about 85% of them seen just once; the ten biggest clones take up about an eighth. Material: PBMCs. These receptors originate from a middle-aged woman in good health. Some clones in this sample may be carry-over from other donors' samples.

The rearrangement uses TRBV19 and TRBJ2-3; TRBD2 matches 13 bases. Germline CDR1 LNHDA, CDR2 SQIVND (reference sequence). J lost 4 bases, V lost 1 base, and 2 bases had no gene match. CDR3 length equals 16 residues. CDR3 loop: CASSIGTSGSSDTQYF. Here the CDR3 DNA reads TGTGCCAGTAGTATAGGGACTAGCGGGAGCTCAGATACGCAGTATTTT.

As regards this clone: This likely reflects a read error, since a far larger clone is one base away. The sample holds other DNA sequences that translate to the same CDR3. The J gene is TRBJ1-1, the V gene TRBV6-5; 8 nucleotides agree with TRBD1. Looked up from germline, CDR1 is MNHEY and CDR2 is SVGAGI. The CDR3 has 16 residues. The CDR3 DNA reads as TGTGCAAGCAGTTACGTCCCTGACAGGGGCGGCACTGAAGCTTTCTTT. Translated, it gives CASSYVPDRGGTEAFF.

V usage is TRBV9 and J usage is TRBJ2-5, with D possibly being TRBD1 or TRBD2 (6 bases each). Between the trimmed V and J ends, which lost 3 bases and 5 bases, there was a span of 17 bases. The CDR3 loop spans 15 amino acids. Germline CDR1 SGDLS, CDR2 YYNGEE. The CDR3 region has the DNA TGTGCCAGCAGCGCCGGGACACCACGGGGGGAGACCCAGTACTTC. As protein: CASSAGTPRGETQYF.

CDR3 protein: CASSPGDAKNIQYF. DNA for the CDR3: TGTGCCAGCTCACCAGGTGACGCCAAAAACATTCAGTACTTC. The chain links TRBV18 to TRBJ2-4; D uncertain. Germline V gene data show CDR1 as KGHSH and CDR2 as LQKENI. Trimming left V 2 bases short and J 1 base short, with 6 bases between. This CDR3 has 14 amino acids.

The chain is built from TRBV28 and TRBJ2-7; 15 bases fit TRBD2. There are 16 residues in the CDR3. Germline-derived CDR1 and CDR2 are MDHEN and SYDVKM. V trimming: 5 bases; J trimming: 4 bases; junction bases outside the gene matches: 6. CDR3 loop: CASSLGLAGGRYEQYF. The CDR3 coding sequence is TGTGCCAGCAGTCTGGGACTAGCGGGAGGACGGTACGAGCAGTACTTC.

Details on this clone: A far larger clone is one nucleotide away, so this likely arose from a read error. The same CDR3 can be traced to other DNA sequences in this sample. V and J are TRBV15 and TRBJ2-7; 7 nucleotides match TRBD2. Germline-derived CDR1 and CDR2 are LNHNV and YYDKDF (reference sequence). The CDR3 is 20 amino acids. J was trimmed by 4 bases and V by 0 bases; bases with no gene match: 21. CDR3 in amino acids: CATSRDRDWGAGPHRYEQYF. In DNA form, the CDR3 reads TGTGCCACCAGCAGAGACAGGGATTGGGGAGCGGGACCACATAGGTACGAGCAGTACTTC.

The V gene is TRBV6-1, the J gene TRBJ1-2; TRBD1 is a possible D gene (5 bases). The V gene lost 6 bases and the J gene lost 5 bases, with 19 bases spanning the gap. The CDR3 runs 15 residues. Germline loops: CDR1 MNHNS, CDR2 SASEGT. The CDR3 is CASSRRGREGYGYTF. The CDR3 nucleotides read TGTGCCAGCAGCCGAAGGGGTAGGGAAGGGTATGGCTACACCTTC.

In the case of this clone: This sequence is one base from a far larger clone and is likely a read error. Other DNA sequences within the sample encode an identical CDR3. The chain recombines TRBV11-2 with TRBJ1-5, with D possibly TRBD1 on 5 matching bases. V dropped 5 bases and J dropped 9 bases, with 14 bases sitting between them. CDR1 and CDR2 from the germline V gene are SGHAT and FQNNGV. This CDR3 region has 13 residues. DNA for the CDR3: TGTGCCAGCAGCCTACGGAGGGACGCGCCCCAGCATTTT. It translates to CASSLRRDAPQHF.

CDR3 in amino acids: CASSESGQGAEAFF. The DNA of the CDR3 is TGTGCCAGCAGCGAATCCGGGCAGGGCGCTGAAGCTTTCTTT. The chain couples TRBV7-8 to TRBJ1-1; D perhaps matches TRBD1 (5 bases). The CDR3 covers 14 residues. The V gene lost 5 bases and the J gene lost 6 bases, with 16 bases spanning the gap. Germline V lookup: CDR1 SGHVS, CDR2 FQNEAQ.

This rearrangement joins TRBV15 to TRBJ2-4; 7 bases fit TRBD1. Trimming took 5 bases from V and 6 from J; bases not matched to a gene: 7. CDR1 and CDR2 from the germline V gene are LNHNV and YYDKDF (reference sequence). The CDR3 runs to 14 residues. CDR3 coding DNA: TGTGCCACCAGCCAGAGGGGGCGAGGAAACATTCAGTACTTC. Its translation: CATSQRGRGNIQYF.

The rearrangement uses TRBV28 and TRBJ1-3, with D maybe TRBD1 (5 bases). Germline-derived CDR1 and CDR2 are MDHEN and SYDVKM. V gave up 3 bases and J gave up 0 bases, with 18 bases separating them. The CDR3 consists of 18 residues. The DNA of the CDR3 is TGTGCCAGCAGTTTGGATGGGGGACCGAACACCTCTGGAAACACCATATATTTT. Its protein product is CASSLDGGPNTSGNTIYF.

The chain has TRBV30 and TRBJ1-5, with no clear D. The CDR3 spans 13 residues. The V end lost 4 bases, the J end lost 4 bases, and 11 bases lay between the germline ends. CDR1 is GTSNPN, CDR2 SVGIG, per germline (reference sequence). CDR3: CAWTLAPNQPQHF. CDR3 nucleotide sequence: TGTGCCTGGACCCTAGCCCCAAATCAGCCCCAGCATTTT.

The chain recombines TRBV7-2 with TRBJ2-1; D may be TRBD2 (6 bases). The CDR3 consists of 14 residues. CDR1 is SGHTA and CDR2 is FQGNSA in the germline V gene. Between the trimmed V and J ends, which lost 5 bases and 6 bases, there was a span of 14 bases. CDR3 residues: CASSRDSLSNEQFF. CDR3 bases: TGTGCCAGCAGCCGGGACTCTCTTTCCAATGAGCAGTTCTTC. Full variable domain (outside the CDR3, taken from reference TRBV7-2 and TRBJ2-1): GAGVSQSPSNKVTEKGKDVELRCDPISGHTALYWYRQSLGQGLEFLIYFQGNSAPDKSGLPSDRFSAERTGGSVSTLTIQRTQQEDSAVYLCASSRDSLSNEQFFGPGTRLTVL.

The chain employs TRBV28 and TRBJ1-2; 11 positions agree with TRBD1. This CDR3 contains 14 residues. Germline lookup yields CDR1 MDHEN and CDR2 SYDVKM. The V and J ends lost 5 bases and 6 bases, in that order; junction bases with no gene match: 5. The CDR3 is CASSRPGQGDGYTF. Written as DNA, the CDR3 is TGTGCCAGCAGTCGGCCGGGACAGGGGGATGGCTACACCTTC.

The chain links TRBV28 to TRBJ2-1, with D perhaps being TRBD1 or TRBD2 (5 bases each). This CDR3 region has 13 residues. From germline, CDR1 is MDHEN and CDR2 SYDVKM. V was trimmed by 3 bases and J by 10 bases, leaving 13 bases between them. The CDR3 nucleotides are TGTGCCAGCAGTTTGTCGCCGGGACCCGAGCAGTTCTTC. This gives the protein CASSLSPGPEQFF.

The CDR3 reads CASSPAKGWNIQYF. The CDR3, as DNA: TGCGCCAGCAGCCCCGCGAAGGGATGGAACATTCAGTACTTC. The chain recombines TRBV4-3 with TRBJ2-4; D remains ambiguous. The CDR3 has 14 residues. Germline-derived CDR1 and CDR2 are LGHNA and YSLEER. The V end was cut by 4 bases, the J end by 7 bases, with 14 bases between.

V is TRBV2 and J is TRBJ1-4; 7 bases align to TRBD1. V gave up 6 bases and J gave up 3 bases; unmatched junction bases: 4. The CDR3 is 14 residues long. Germline V gene lookup returns CDR1 SNHLY and CDR2 FYNNEI. The CDR3 sequence is CASSPQGANEKLFF. CDR3 nucleotide sequence: TGTGCCAGCAGCCCCCAGGGGGCTAATGAAAAACTGTTTTTT.

This clone was counted between two and nine times. This chain links TRBV12-1 with TRBJ2-7; whether TRBD1, the table's D call, matches the DNA was not checked. TRBV12-1 is a recognized pseudogene. The CDR3 runs 15 residues. The CDR3 loop is CASSWRGRGYHEQYF. In nucleotides, the CDR3 is TGTGCCAGCAGCTGGAGAGGCAGGGGTTACCACGAGCAGTACTTC.

As regards this clone: A far larger clone is a single base away, which makes a read error likely. V and J are TRBV28 and TRBJ1-2; 7 bases align to TRBD1. Germline-derived CDR1 and CDR2 are MDHEN and SYDVKM. This CDR3 is built from 12 residues. CDR3 loop: CATKPDRAGHTF. DNA of the CDR3: TGTGCCACCAAACCCGACAGGGCTGGCCACACCTTC.

This chain links TRBV4-2 with TRBJ1-5; TRBD1 might be the D (6 bases). The germline CDR1 and CDR2 sequences are LGHNA and YNFKEQ. CDR3 length equals 17 residues. V shed 2 bases and J shed 0 bases, with 14 bases lying between them. CDR3 in amino acids: CASSQRARDISNQPQHF. CDR3 DNA: TGTGCCAGCAGCCAAAGGGCACGGGACATTAGCAATCAGCCCCAGCATTTT.